A single sample gave rise to the 10 T cell receptor beta chains below, sequenced in a study of blood T cell repertoires in COVID-19. Some clones are missing from TCRdb's copy, which holds only in-frame ones; the method was immunoSEQ multiplex PCR. There are about 200,000 clones in the sample; more than 80% occur only once, and under 11% lies in the top ten. Sequencing was performed on peripheral blood. These receptor sequences come from a woman older than 75 with acute or convalescent COVID-19.

V is TRBV7-9 and J is TRBJ1-2; D ambiguous. V was shortened by 3 bases and J by 0 bases, with 8 bases between the two germline ends. Germline CDR1 reads SEHNR; CDR2 reads FQNEAQ (reference sequence). The CDR3 is 14 amino acids. CDR3 loop: CASSLNSPNYGYTF. In DNA, the CDR3 is TGTGCCAGCAGCTTGAACTCCCCTAACTATGGCTACACCTTC.

The chain is built from TRBV27 and TRBJ2-7; TRBD2 is a possible D gene (5 bases). The CDR3 totals 13 residues. Germline loops: CDR1 MNHEY, CDR2 SMNVEV (reference sequence). Trimming stripped 3 bases from V and 3 bases from J, with 9 bases between. CDR3 protein: CASSFDGGYEQYF. The CDR3 DNA reads TGTGCCAGCAGTTTTGACGGAGGCTACGAGCAGTACTTC.

This clone was detected only a few times. The chain couples TRBV9 to TRBJ2-1, with TRBD2 as a possible D gene (5 bases). The CDR3 totals 15 residues. The germline V and J ends were trimmed by 0 bases and 0 bases, with 7 bases remaining between them. Germline V gene data show CDR1 as SGDLS and CDR2 as YYNGEE. This CDR3 reads CASSVAAGSYNEQFF. CDR3 coding DNA: TGTGCCAGCAGCGTAGCGGCGGGCTCCTACAATGAGCAGTTCTTC.

V gene TRBV6-4 combines with J gene TRBJ1-2, with D perhaps TRBD1 (5 bases). The CDR3 is 14 amino acids. The germline gives CDR1 MRHNA, CDR2 SNTAGT. Trimming pared 0 bases from V and 5 bases from J, leaving 10 bases between. CDR3 DNA sequence: TGTGCCAGCAGTGACTCGGGGGGGGTATATGGCTACACCTTC. Translated, it gives CASSDSGGVYGYTF.

The J gene is TRBJ2-2, the V gene TRBV30; D might be TRBD1 (5 bases). The CDR3 length is 15 residues. Germline-derived CDR1 and CDR2 are GTSNPN and SVGIG (reference sequence). V was trimmed by 2 bases and J by 2 bases, leaving 12 bases between them. DNA of the CDR3: TGTGCCTGGAGTTCCGACAGCAAAAACACCGGGGAGCTGTTTTTT. Translation: CAWSSDSKNTGELFF.

This rearrangement joins TRBV19 to TRBJ1-5, with no clear D. This CDR3 has 16 amino acids. Trimming removed 5 bases from V and 2 bases from J, with 16 bases in between. The V gene's germline CDR1 is LNHDA and CDR2 SQIVND (reference sequence). This chain's CDR3 is CASSLPRREGNQPQHF. The DNA for the CDR3 is TGTGCCAGTAGTCTCCCCCGGAGGGAAGGCAATCAGCCCCAGCATTTT. Full variable domain (missing parts from reference TRBV19 and TRBJ1-5): DGGITQSPKYLFRKEGQNVTLSCEQNLNHDAMYWYRQDPGQGLRLIYYSQIVNDFQKGDIAEGYSVSREKKESFPLTVTSAQKNPTAFYLCASSLPRREGNQPQHFGDGTRLSIL.

This clone was counted a single time. The chain is built from TRBV9 and TRBJ2-1, with 7 bases matching TRBD1. The J segment lost 9 bases and the V segment lost 2 bases, leaving 11 bases of the junction unmatched. CDR1 SGDLS and CDR2 YYNGEE come from the germline V gene. This CDR3 is 15 amino acids long. CDR3: CASSVDKTGSGEQFF. The CDR3 DNA reads TGTGCCAGCAGCGTCGATAAGACAGGGAGCGGTGAGCAGTTCTTC.

This clone occurred a few times. The V call is TRBV29-1, the J call TRBJ2-1; 7 bases map to TRBD1. This CDR3 spans 13 amino acids. Germline lookup yields CDR1 SQVTM and CDR2 ANQGSEA. The trim removed 2 bases at V and 2 bases at J, leaving 0 bases unmatched. CDR3: CSVEQGAYNEQFF. Written as DNA, the CDR3 is TGCAGCGTTGAACAGGGGGCCTACAATGAGCAGTTCTTC.

This clone was counted between two and nine times. The chain is built from TRBV3-1 (or the pseudogene TRBV3-2) and TRBJ1-4; D call uncertain. V gave up 0 bases and J gave up 10 bases, with 6 bases separating them. Germline V lookup: CDR1 LGHDT, CDR2 YNNKEL (reference sequence). The CDR3 is 12 amino acids. The DNA for the CDR3 is TGTGCCAGCAGCCAAGACAGAGGAAAACTGTTTTTT. Protein product: CASSQDRGKLFF.

To note about this clone: This sample also contains other DNA sequences that code for the same CDR3. The V and J genes are TRBV6-1 and TRBJ1-1; perhaps TRBD1 as D (5 bases). The germline gives CDR1 MNHNS, CDR2 SASEGT. Trimming shortened V by 2 bases and J by 2 bases, and 9 bases separated the two germline ends. The CDR3 runs 14 residues. The CDR3, as DNA: TGTGCCAGCAGTGAACAAGGGGTAAACACTGAAGCTTTCTTT. Protein sequence: CASSEQGVNTEAFF.